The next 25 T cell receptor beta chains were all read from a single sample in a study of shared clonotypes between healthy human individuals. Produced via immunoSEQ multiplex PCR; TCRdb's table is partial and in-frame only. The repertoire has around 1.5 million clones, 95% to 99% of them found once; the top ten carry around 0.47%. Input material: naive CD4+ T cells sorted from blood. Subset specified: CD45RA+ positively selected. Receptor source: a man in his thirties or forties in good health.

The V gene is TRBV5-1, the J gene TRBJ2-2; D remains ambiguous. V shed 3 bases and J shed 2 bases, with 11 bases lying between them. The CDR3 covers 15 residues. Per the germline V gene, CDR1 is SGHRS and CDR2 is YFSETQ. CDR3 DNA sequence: TGCGCCAGCAGCTCCCCCCCGCGAAACACCGGGGAGCTGTTTTTT. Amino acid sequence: CASSSPPRNTGELFF.

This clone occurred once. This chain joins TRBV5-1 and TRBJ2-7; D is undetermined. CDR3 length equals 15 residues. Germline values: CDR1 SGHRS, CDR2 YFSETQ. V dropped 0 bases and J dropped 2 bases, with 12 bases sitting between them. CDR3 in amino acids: CASSLEPGTTYEQYF. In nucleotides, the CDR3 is TGCGCCAGCAGCTTGGAACCAGGAACAACCTACGAGCAGTACTTC.

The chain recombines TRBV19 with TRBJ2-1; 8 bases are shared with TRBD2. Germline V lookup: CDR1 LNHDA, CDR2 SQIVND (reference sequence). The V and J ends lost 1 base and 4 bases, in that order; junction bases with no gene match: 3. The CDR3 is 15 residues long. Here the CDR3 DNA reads TGTGCCAGTAGTATAGTACCTAGCGGGTACAATGAGCAGTTCTTC. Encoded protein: CASSIVPSGYNEQFF.

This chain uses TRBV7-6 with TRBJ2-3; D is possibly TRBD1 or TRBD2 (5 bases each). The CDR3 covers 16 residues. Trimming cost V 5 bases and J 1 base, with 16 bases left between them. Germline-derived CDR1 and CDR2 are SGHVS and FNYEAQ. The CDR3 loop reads CASSQLRGAGTDTQYF. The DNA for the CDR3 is TGTGCCAGCAGCCAGCTAAGAGGGGCAGGCACAGATACGCAGTATTTT. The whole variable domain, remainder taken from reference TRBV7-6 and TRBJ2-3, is GAGVSQSPRYKVTKRGQDVALRCDPISGHVSLYWYRQALGQGPEFLTYFNYEAQQDKSGLPNDRFSAERPEGSISTLTIQRTEQRDSAMYRCASSQLRGAGTDTQYFGPGTRLTVL.

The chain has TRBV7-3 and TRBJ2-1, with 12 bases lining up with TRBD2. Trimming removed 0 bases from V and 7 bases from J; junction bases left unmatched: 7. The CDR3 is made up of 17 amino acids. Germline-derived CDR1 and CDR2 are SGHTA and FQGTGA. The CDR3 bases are TGTGCCAGCAGCTTAACGGCTAGCGGGAGGGCCTCGAATGAGCAGTTCTTC. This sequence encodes CASSLTASGRASNEQFF.

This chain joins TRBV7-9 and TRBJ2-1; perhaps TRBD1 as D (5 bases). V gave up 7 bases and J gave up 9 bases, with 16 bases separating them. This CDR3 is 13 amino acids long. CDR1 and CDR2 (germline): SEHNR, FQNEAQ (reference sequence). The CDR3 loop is CASITAGWSEQFF. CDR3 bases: TGTGCCAGCATTACAGCAGGGTGGAGTGAGCAGTTCTTC.

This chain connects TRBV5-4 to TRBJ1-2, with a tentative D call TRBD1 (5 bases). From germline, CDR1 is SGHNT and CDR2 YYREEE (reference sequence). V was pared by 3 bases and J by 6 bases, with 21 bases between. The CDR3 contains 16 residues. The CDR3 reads CASSSYATGRGNGYTF. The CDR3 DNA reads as TGTGCCAGCAGCTCCTATGCAACGGGAAGGGGTAATGGCTACACCTTC.

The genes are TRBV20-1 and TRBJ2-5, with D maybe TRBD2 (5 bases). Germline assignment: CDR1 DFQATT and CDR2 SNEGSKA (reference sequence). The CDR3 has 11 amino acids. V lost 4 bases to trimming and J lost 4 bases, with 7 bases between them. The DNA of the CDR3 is TGCAGTGCTACGCTAGCAGAGACCCAGTACTTC. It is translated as CSATLAETQYF.

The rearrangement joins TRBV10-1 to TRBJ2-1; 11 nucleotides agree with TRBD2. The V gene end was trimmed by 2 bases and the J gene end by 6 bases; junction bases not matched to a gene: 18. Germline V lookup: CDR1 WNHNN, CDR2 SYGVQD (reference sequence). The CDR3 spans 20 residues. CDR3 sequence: CASSEGGAAGTSGEINEQFF. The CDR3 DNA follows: TGCGCCAGCAGTGAGGGGGGGGCTGCCGGGACTAGCGGAGAGATCAATGAGCAGTTCTTC.

The CDR3 spells CASSEGRTYGYTF. The CDR3 DNA is TGTGCCAGCAGTGAGGGACGGACCTATGGCTACACCTTC. The chain joins TRBV5-4 to TRBJ1-2; TRBD1 is a possible D gene (5 bases). The germline V and J ends were trimmed by 5 bases and 4 bases, with 12 bases remaining between them. The CDR3 contains 13 residues. CDR1 and CDR2 from the germline V gene are SGHNT and YYREEE (reference sequence). Based on the CDR3 plus reference TRBV5-4 and TRBJ1-2, the full variable domain is ETGVTQSPTHLIKTRGQQVTLRCSSQSGHNTVSWYQQALGQGPQFIFQYYREEENGRGNFPPRFSGLQFPNYSSELNVNALELDDSALYLCASSEGRTYGYTFGSGTRLTVV.

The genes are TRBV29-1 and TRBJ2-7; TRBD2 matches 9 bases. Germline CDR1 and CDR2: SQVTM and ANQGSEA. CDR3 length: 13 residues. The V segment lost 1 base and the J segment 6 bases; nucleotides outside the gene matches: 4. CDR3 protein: CSVEGLAGREQYF. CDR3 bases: TGCAGCGTTGAAGGTCTAGCGGGGCGCGAGCAGTACTTC.

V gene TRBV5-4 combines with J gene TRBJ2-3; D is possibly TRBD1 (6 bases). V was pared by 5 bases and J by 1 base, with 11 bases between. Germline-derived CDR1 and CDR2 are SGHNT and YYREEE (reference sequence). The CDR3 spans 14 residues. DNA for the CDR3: TGTGCCAGCAGTTACCGACAGGGCACAGATACGCAGTATTTT. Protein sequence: CASSYRQGTDTQYF.

CDR3: CASSEMDRVNQPQHF. Written as DNA, the CDR3 is TGTGCCAGCAGTGAAATGGACAGGGTCAATCAGCCCCAGCATTTT. The chain carries TRBV6-1 and TRBJ1-5, with TRBD1 matching over 8 bases. Germline trimming cut 2 bases from V and 3 bases from J; bases unmatched to any gene: 3. Germline CDR1 is MNHNS and CDR2 is SASEGT. The CDR3 totals 15 residues.

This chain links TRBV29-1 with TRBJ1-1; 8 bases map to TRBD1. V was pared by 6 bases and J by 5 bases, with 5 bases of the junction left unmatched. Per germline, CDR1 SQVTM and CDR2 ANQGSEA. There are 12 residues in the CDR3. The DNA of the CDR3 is TGCAGCGTGACAGGGGCTCGGACTGAAGCTTTCTTT. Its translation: CSVTGARTEAFF.

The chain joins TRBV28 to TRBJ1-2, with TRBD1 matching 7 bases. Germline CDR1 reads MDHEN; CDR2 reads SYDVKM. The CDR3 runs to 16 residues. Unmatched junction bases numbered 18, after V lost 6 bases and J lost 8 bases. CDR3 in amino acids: CASRINRDSLFGGYTF. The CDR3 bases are TGTGCCAGCAGAATCAACCGGGACAGCCTATTTGGGGGCTACACCTTC.

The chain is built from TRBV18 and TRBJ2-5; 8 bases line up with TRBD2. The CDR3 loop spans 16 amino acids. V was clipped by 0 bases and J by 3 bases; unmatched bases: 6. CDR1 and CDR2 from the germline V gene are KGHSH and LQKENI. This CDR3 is CASSPPRPGGEETQYF. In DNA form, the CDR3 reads TGTGCCAGCTCACCACCACGTCCGGGGGGGGAAGAGACCCAGTACTTC.

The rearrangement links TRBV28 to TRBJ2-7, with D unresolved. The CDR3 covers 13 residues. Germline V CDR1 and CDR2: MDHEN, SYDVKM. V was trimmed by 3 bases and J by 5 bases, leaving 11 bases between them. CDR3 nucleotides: TGTGCCAGCAGTTTTAGGGTCCCGCACGAGCAGTACTTC. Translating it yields CASSFRVPHEQYF. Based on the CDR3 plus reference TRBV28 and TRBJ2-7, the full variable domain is DVKVTQSSRYLVKRTGEKVFLECVQDMDHENMFWYRQDPGLGLRLIYFSYDVKMKEKGDIPEGYSVSREKKERFSLILESASTNQTSMYLCASSFRVPHEQYFGPGTRLTVT.

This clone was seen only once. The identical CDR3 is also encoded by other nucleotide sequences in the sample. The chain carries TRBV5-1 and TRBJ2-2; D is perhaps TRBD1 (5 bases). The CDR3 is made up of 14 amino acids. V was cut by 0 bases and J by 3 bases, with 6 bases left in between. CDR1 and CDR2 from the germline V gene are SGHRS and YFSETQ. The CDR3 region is CASSLEGYTGELFF. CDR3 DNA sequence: TGCGCCAGCAGCTTGGAGGGGTACACCGGGGAGCTGTTTTTT.

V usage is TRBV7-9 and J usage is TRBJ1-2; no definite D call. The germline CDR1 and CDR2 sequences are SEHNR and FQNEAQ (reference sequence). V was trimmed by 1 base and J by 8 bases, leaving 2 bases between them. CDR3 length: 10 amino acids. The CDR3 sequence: CASSLVGYTF. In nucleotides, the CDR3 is TGTGCCAGCAGCTTAGTAGGCTACACCTTC.

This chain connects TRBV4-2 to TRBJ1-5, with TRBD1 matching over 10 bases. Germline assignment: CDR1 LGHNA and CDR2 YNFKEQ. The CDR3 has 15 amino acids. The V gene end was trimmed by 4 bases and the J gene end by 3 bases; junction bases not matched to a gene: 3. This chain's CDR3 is CASSLGTGDNQPQHF. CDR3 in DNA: TGTGCCAGCAGCCTCGGGACAGGGGACAATCAGCCCCAGCATTTT.

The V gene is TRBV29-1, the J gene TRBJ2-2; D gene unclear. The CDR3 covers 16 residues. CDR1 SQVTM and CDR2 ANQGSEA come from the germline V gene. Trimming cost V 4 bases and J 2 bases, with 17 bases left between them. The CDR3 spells CSVGDTLSINTGELFF. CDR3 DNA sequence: TGCAGCGTTGGGGATACACTTTCAATTAACACCGGGGAGCTGTTTTTT.

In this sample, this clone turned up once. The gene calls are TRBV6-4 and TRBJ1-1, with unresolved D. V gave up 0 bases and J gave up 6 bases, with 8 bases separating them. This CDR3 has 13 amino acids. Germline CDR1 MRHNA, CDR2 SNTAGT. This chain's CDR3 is CASSDSSVSEAFF. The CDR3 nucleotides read TGTGCCAGCAGTGACTCGTCAGTTTCTGAAGCTTTCTTT.

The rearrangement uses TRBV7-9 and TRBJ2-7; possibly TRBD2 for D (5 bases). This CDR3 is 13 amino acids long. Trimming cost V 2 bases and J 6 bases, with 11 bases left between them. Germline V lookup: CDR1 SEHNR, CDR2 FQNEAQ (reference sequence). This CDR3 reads CASSLKVGSEQYF. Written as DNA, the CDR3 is TGTGCCAGCAGCTTAAAGGTTGGGAGCGAGCAGTACTTC.

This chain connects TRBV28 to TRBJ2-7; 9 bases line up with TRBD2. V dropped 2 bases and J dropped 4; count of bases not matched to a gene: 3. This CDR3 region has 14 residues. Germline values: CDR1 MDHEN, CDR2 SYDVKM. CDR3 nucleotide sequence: TGTGCCAGCAGTTTAGTAGCGGGAGAGTACGAGCAGTACTTC. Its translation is CASSLVAGEYEQYF.

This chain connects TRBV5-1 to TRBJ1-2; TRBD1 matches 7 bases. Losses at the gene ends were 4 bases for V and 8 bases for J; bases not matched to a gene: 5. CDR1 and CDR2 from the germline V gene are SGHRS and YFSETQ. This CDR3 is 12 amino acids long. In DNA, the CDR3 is TGCGCCAGCAGCGCCTCACAGGGGGGCTACACCTTC. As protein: CASSASQGGYTF.